Reported below is one T cell receptor (beta chain). What it binds is unknown. The data originate from a study of cytotoxic CD8 clonotypes in ibrutinib-treated CLL. The intended depth for sequencing was 1 in 200,000 to 1 in 1 million T cells. Measured with immunoSEQ multiplex PCR; TCRdb has only the in-frame clones, and not every one. Among just over 200,000 clones listed, 60% to 80% were seen once. Study-wide points: Collection times varied between progressing and sustained-remission patients. Baseline clonality, above age-matched healthy donor levels, tracked circulating CD8+ T-cell counts.

Germline V gene lookup returns CDR1 LNHDA and CDR2 SQIVND (reference sequence). J gave up 4 bases and V 1 base, and 4 bases lay outside the gene matches. The CDR3 is made up of 15 amino acids. TCR beta libraries used around 2 micrograms of genomic DNA from cryopreserved PBMCs. The sequencing here drew on PBMCs, taken after 12 months of ibrutinib treatment. The receptor comes from a human donor with chronic lymphocytic leukemia. This sequence joins TRBV19 and TRBJ2-4; 7 nucleotides agree with TRBD2. For the CDR3, the DNA is TGTGCCAGTAGTATAGCGGGACTACCGAAAAACATTCAGTACTTC. Its translation is CASSIAGLPKNIQYF.